This TCR beta chain is drawn from a study of blood T cell repertoires in COVID-19 (dated by TCRdb to between 2020 and 2021). In terms of the full investigation: Samples from collaborators originated in the United States, Italy and Spain and spanned both the acute and convalescent phases of COVID-19. The material from the prospective study consisted of cDNA or gDNA derived from T cells, B-cell-depleted T cells, or PBMCs. The repertoires were released in a freely available public database intended as a resource for research on the immune response to SARS-CoV-2. Where available, HLA class I and class II types were obtained from metadata supplied by the sample provider rather than from assay-based typing. Sample metadata almost always included a de-identified subject ID, COVID-19 status, age in years and sex. The samples were drawn from the first 160 participants of the ongoing ImmuneRACE study and from under 1,500 subjects provided by 6 global collaborators. The dataset comprised deeply sampled blood TCRbeta repertoires from subjects exposed to, actively infected with, or recovered from COVID-19.

The research as a whole found: The amount of clinical and demographic metadata varied by source and participant and was provided uncurated.

Unmatched junction bases come to 6, with V trimmed by 4 bases and J by 15 bases. From the cysteine through the phenylalanine, the CDR3 covers 12 amino acids. The kept DNA is CDR3 alone, 36 bases in frame from the first base. The germline V gene encodes CDR1 SGHRS and CDR2 YFSETQ. Notes on this clone: The antigen it recognizes is unknown. No base qualities exist here, and no much larger clone lies one base off it.

The collaborating institutions used their own protocols to collect whole blood in K2EDTA tubes. For TCRbeta analysis, collaborator samples were shipped as frozen whole blood, as isolated PBMCs, or as DNA extracted from either sample type. TCRbeta CDR3 regions were amplified from genomic DNA using the immunoSEQ Assay, a bias-controlled multiplex PCR. Under the source paper's analysis protocol: Nucleated cell counts per sample were estimated from amplification of reference gene primers within the assay. To quantify the absolute abundance of each unique TCRbeta CDR3 rearrangement, sequence reads were collapsed and filtered. For each sample, productive Simpson clonality was calculated by taking the square root of Simpson's diversity index across productive rearrangements. This is the immuneACCESS table as TCRdb keeps it, with only in-frame sequences that have V and J called. A part of the clones is gone; compared with another copy, unresolved V genes explain less than half, and the rest is unexplained. V and J calls and clone size are as listed in that table; D and trimming were resolved from the DNA. The sample table shows about 120,000 clones, and about 80% are seen once. The top ten clonotypes cover roughly 4.3% of the sample.

Sample: peripheral blood. This TCR was sampled from a woman aged 80 or older with acute or convalescent COVID-19. The chain couples TRBV5-1 to TRBJ2-4, with TRBD1 identical over 11 junction bases. CDR3 protein: CASSVTGQGVYF. The DNA sequence is given as TGCGCCAGCAGCGTCACGGGACAGGGGGTGTACTTC.